This record covers a single TCR beta chain. Its target is unknown. The data were obtained in a study of shared clonotypes between healthy human individuals. Study-wide results and limits: Sequencing depth was expected to affect clonotype sharing among donors.

This CDR3 contains 14 residues. Germline assignment: CDR1 MNHNY and CDR2 SVGAGI (reference sequence). The junction had 2 bases not matched to a gene; V was cut back by 6 bases and J by 2 bases. TCRdb's copy holds only in-frame clones and misses some; the assay was immunoSEQ multiplex PCR. Of 1,400,000 or so clones listed, approximately 98.5% are singletons. This sequence joins TRBV6-6 and TRBJ1-3, with 9 bases matching TRBD1. The sample consisted of naive CD4+ T cells sorted from blood. Subset denoted: CD45RA+ positively selected. The clonotype originates from a man aged 30-40 years in good health. Written as DNA, the CDR3 is TGTGCCAGCAGCCGACAGGGGGCTGGAAACACCATATATTTT. Its protein is CASSRQGAGNTIYF.